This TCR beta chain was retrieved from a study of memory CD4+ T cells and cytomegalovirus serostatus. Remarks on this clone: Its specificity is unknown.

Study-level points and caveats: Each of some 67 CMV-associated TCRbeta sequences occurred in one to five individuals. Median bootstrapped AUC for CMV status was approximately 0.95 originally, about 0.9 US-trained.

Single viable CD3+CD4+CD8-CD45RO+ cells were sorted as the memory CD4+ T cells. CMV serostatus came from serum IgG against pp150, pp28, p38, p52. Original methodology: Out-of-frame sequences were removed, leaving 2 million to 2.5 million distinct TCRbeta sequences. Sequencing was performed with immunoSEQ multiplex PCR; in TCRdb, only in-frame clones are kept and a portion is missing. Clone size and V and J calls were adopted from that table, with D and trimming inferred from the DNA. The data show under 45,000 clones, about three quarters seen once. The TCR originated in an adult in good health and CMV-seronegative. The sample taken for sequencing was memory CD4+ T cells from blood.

CDR3 DNA: TGTGCCAGCAGCTTGGGGACCGACTACTCCTACAATGAGCAGTTCTTC. Translated: CASSLGTDYSYNEQFF. The chain combines TRBV5-8 with TRBJ2-1, with TRBD2 as a possible D gene (5 bases). Trimming took 0 bases from V and 0 from J, leaving 10 bases between them. Germline V CDR1 and CDR2: SGHTS, YDEGEE. This CDR3 is 16 amino acids long.